This paragraph reports one T cell receptor beta chain. The antigen it binds to is not known. No qualities accompany the bases; no much larger clone lies one base away. This sample was taken from a study of blood T cell repertoires in COVID-19 (dated by TCRdb to 2019 to 2021). A note on the overall study: Samples from collaborators originated in the United States, Italy and Spain and spanned both the acute and convalescent phases of COVID-19. The prospective study material was composed of cDNA or gDNA derived from T cells, B-cell-depleted T cells, or PBMCs. The repertoires were released in a freely available public database meant as a resource for research on the immune response to SARS-CoV-2. The samples were drawn from two sources: the first 160 participants of the ongoing ImmuneRACE study, and over 1,000 subjects contributed by 6 global collaborators. The dataset comprised deeply sampled blood TCRbeta repertoires from subjects exposed to, actively infected with, or recovered from COVID-19. Sample metadata almost always included a de-identified subject ID, COVID-19 status, age in years and sex. Where available, HLA class I and class II types were taken from metadata supplied by the sample provider and were not determined by assay-based typing.

In the prospective study, participants were roughly 18 to 95 years old, resided in about 25 geographic areas of the United States, and were enrolled through a virtual design. In the prospective study, cohorts were assigned on the basis of participant-reported clinical history obtained from a screening survey and a study questionnaire. Exposed participants had been in contact with someone with a PCR-confirmed or clinician-diagnosed COVID-19 case within 2 weeks of study entry. In the prospective study, mobile phlebotomists collected whole blood, serum and a nasopharyngeal or oropharyngeal swab from each participant. Prospective study participants could optionally give additional blood draws and questionnaires over an approximately 2-month period. Before DNA extraction, blood samples from the prospective study were shipped at room temperature or frozen. The immunoSEQ Assay, a bias-controlled multiplex PCR, was used to amplify TCRbeta CDR3 regions from genomic DNA. The authors' analysis ran thus. Nucleated cell counts per sample were estimated from amplification of reference gene primers within the assay. To quantify the absolute abundance of each unique TCRbeta CDR3 rearrangement, sequence reads were collapsed and filtered. For each sample, productive Simpson clonality was calculated as the square root of Simpson's diversity index over productive rearrangements. In TCRdb, the immuneACCESS table is reduced to in-frame sequences with V and J assigned. These tables do not hold every clone; where another copy was compared, an unresolved V gene accounts for under half, and the others remain unexplained. The DNA gave D and trimming, while V, J and clone size come from that table. This sample gives more than 200,000 clones in total; 80% to 90% of them show up just once. Under 4.5% of the sample belongs to the ten largest clones.

Study-level results and caveats: Clinical and demographic metadata were provided uncurated, with the amount varying by source and participant.

The sequence derives from a woman in her twenties or thirties who had been exposed to COVID-19. Sequences were obtained from PBMCs or T cells enriched from blood (not recorded which).

The DNA sequence follows: TGTGCCAGCAGCTCCGGGACAGCCTTCTCTGGAAACACCATATATTTT. Protein translation: CASSSGTAFSGNTIYF. The rearrangement joined TRBV7-9 to TRBJ1-3; 7 central bases correspond to TRBD1. The germline V gene encodes CDR1 SEHNR and CDR2 FQNEAQ (reference sequence). The CDR3 sequence holds 16 residues, the cysteine and phenylalanine included. Left in the record is the CDR3 DNA by itself, 48 bases read in frame from the first base. The germline V and J ends show losses of 4 bases and 0 bases respectively, and no gene match explains 6 bases of the junction.